Listed below are T cell receptor beta chains from one sample, sequenced in a study of T-cell memory formation after mild COVID-19. TCRdb analysed the 5' RACE reads with MiXCR anew, one entry per CDR3 protein. Altogether some 100,000 distinct CDR3 sequences are present, over 8.5% being singletons, with the ten largest covering approximately 39%. The sequencing sample was made of PBMCs or a T cell subset sorted from them (not recorded which). The receptor set was obtained from a man aged 18 to 30 who had mild COVID-19 (a few samples of this study predate the infection). Cell type and time point are not known. CDR3s include the opening cysteine and the closing phenylalanine or tryptophan. D genes are given only for firm matches. Size tells how often a clone was seen (once, few, many) or the class of an expanded clone, and some rows leave it out.

size | J | D | V | CDR3 | DNA
. | TRBJ2-1 | . | TRBV7-2 | CASSPGGGKGEQFF | TGTGCCAGCAGCCCCGGCGGAGGGAAGGGTGAGCAGTTCTTC
few | TRBJ2-1 | . | TRBV6-1 | CASVYRSSLQYNEQFF | TGTGCCAGCGTTTACAGGTCTTCGTTGCAATACAATGAGCAGTTCTTC
. | TRBJ2-7 | TRBD1 | TRBV7-9 | CASSPQRAGGPYEQYF | TGTGCCAGCAGCCCCCAGCGGGCAGGGGGCCCCTACGAGCAGTACTTC
. | TRBJ1-1 | . | TRBV18 | CASSPGRGNTEAFF | TGTGCCAGCTCACCGGGCAGGGGGAACACTGAAGCTTTCTTT
few | TRBJ2-2 | . | TRBV7-9 | CASSQHLSGELFF | TGTGCCAGCAGCCAGCACCTCTCCGGGGAGCTGTTTTTT
. | TRBJ1-1 | . | TRBV7-9 | CASSSNRESVNTEAFF | TGTGCCAGCAGCTCAAACAGGGAGTCGGTGAACACTGAAGCTTTCTTT
. | TRBJ2-3 | TRBD2 | TRBV12-3/TRBV12-4 | CASSSPPGGRSTDTQYF | TGTGCCAGCAGTTCTCCTCCGGGGGGGCGTAGCACAGATACGCAGTATTTT
. | TRBJ2-7 | TRBD1 | TRBV5-1 | CASSITSDRAHEQYF | TGCGCCAGCAGCATAACATCAGACAGGGCCCACGAGCAGTACTTC
. | TRBJ2-2 | . | TRBV6-6 | CASSYAGFTGELFF | TGTGCCAGCAGTTACGCAGGGTTCACCGGGGAGCTGTTTTTT
. | TRBJ2-5 | . | TRBV12-3/TRBV12-4 | CASSLGGRIETQYF | TGTGCCAGCAGTTTGGGGGGGCGTATAGAGACCCAGTACTTC
. | TRBJ1-6 | . | TRBV6-6 | CASSTQVSGNSPLHF | TGTGCCAGCAGTACACAGGTCTCGGGTAATTCACCCCTCCACTTT
many | TRBJ2-7 | . | TRBV5-1 | CASSPAQFADIEQYF | TGCGCCAGCAGCCCGGCCCAATTCGCGGATATCGAGCAGTACTTC
few | TRBJ1-2 | . | TRBV7-9 | CASSYQAGDGYGYTF | TGTGCCAGCAGCTACCAGGCGGGAGACGGCTATGGCTACACCTTC
. | TRBJ2-3 | . | TRBV29-1 | CSAGAPWNTQYF | TGCAGCGCAGGGGCCCCGTGGAATACGCAGTATTTT
. | TRBJ2-1 | . | TRBV6-1 | CASSEARLLLDEQFF | TGTGCCAGCAGTGAAGCCCGTCTCCTTCTCGATGAGCAGTTCTTC
few | TRBJ2-7 | . | TRBV10-3 | CAISEPDYWAEQYF | TGTGCCATCAGTGAGCCGGACTATTGGGCCGAGCAGTACTTC
few | TRBJ2-7 | . | TRBV9 | CASSPRTATYEQYF | TGTGCCAGCAGCCCAAGGACAGCCACCTACGAGCAGTACTTC
few | TRBJ1-2 | . | TRBV9 | CASSASGSNYGYTF | TGTGCCAGCAGCGCGTCAGGTAGTAACTATGGCTACACCTTC
. | TRBJ2-2 | . | TRBV29-1 | CSVTWAGQNTGELFF | TGCAGCGTGACATGGGCCGGACAGAACACCGGGGAGCTGTTTTTT